The following is a T cell receptor (beta chain) sequence with its context. The sample originates from a study of blood T cell repertoires in COVID-19. Study-wide background: The United States, Italy and Spain were the sources of the acute and convalescent COVID-19 samples. PBMCs, B-cell-depleted T cells, or T cells provided the cDNA or gDNA that made up the material.

Authors' methods: Amplified reference gene primers provided the basis for estimating nucleated cell counts. This table comes from immunoSEQ multiplex PCR, and its TCRdb copy is limited to in-frame clones, with some not included. V and J calls and clone size are given by that table; D and trimming were obtained from the DNA. The sample carries under 300,000 clones, 70% to 90% recorded once. No more than 2 weeks before study entry, exposed participants had met a case of COVID-19. The sequenced sample consisted of PBMCs or T cells enriched from blood (not recorded which). The receptor comes from a woman aged 50 to 60 who had been exposed to COVID-19.

For the CDR3, the DNA is TGTGCCATCAGGGAACAGGGGATTCGTGGTTCACCCCTCCACTTT. It is translated as CAIREQGIRGSPLHF. The rearrangement uses TRBV10-3 and TRBJ1-6; 7 positions agree with TRBD1. The CDR3 is made up of 15 amino acids. After removal of 6 bases from V and 9 bases from J, the junction contained 11 bases not matched to a gene. Germline CDR1 and CDR2: ENHRY and SYGVKD.